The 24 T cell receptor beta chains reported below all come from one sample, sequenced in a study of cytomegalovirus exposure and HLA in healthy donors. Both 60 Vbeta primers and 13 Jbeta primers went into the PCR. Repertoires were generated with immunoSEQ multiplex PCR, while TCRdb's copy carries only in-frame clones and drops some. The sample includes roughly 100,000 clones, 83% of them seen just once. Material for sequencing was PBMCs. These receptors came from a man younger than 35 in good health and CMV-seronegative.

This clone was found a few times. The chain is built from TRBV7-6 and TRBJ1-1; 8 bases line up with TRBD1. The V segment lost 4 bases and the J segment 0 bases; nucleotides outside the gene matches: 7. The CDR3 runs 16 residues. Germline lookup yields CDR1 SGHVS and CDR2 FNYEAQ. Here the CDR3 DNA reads TGTGCCAGCAGCTCCTTGACAGGGGCTGTGAACACTGAAGCTTTCTTT. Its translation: CASSSLTGAVNTEAFF.

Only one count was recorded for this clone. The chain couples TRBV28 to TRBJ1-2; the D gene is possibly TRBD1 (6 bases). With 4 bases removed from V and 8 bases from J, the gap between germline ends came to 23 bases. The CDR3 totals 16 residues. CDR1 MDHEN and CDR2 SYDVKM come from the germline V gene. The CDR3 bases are TGTGCCAGCAGTTCCCCCGTCATACAGGGAGGGAAAGGCTACACCTTC. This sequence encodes CASSSPVIQGGKGYTF.

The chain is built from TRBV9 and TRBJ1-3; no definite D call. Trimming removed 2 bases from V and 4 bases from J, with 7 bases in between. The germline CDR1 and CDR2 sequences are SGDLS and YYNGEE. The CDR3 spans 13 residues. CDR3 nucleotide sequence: TGTGCCAGCAGCGTTACAGACGGAAACACCATATATTTT. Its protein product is CASSVTDGNTIYF.

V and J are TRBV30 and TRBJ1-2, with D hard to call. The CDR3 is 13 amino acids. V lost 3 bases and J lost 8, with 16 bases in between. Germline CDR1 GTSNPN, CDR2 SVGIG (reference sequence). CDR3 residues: CAWSPLVGRGYTF. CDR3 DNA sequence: TGTGCCTGGAGCCCCTTAGTCGGGAGGGGCTACACCTTC. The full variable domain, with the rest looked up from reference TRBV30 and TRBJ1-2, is SQTIHQWPATLVQPVGSPLSLECTVEGTSNPNLYWYRQAAGRGLQLLFYSVGIGQISSEVPQNLSASRPQDRQFILSSKKLLLSDSGFYLCAWSPLVGRGYTFGSGTRLTVV.

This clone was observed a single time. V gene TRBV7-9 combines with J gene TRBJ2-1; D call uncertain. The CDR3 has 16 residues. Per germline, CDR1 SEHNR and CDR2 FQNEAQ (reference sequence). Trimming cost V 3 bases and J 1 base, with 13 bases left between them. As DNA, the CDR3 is TGTGCCAGCAGCTTCCCCTCAGGAATTTCCTACAATGAGCAGTTCTTC. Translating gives CASSFPSGISYNEQFF.

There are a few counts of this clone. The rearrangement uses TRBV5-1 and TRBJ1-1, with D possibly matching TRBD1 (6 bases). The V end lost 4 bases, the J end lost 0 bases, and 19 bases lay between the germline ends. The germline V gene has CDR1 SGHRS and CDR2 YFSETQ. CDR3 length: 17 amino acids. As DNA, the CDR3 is TGCGCCAGCAGCGGGGGGGGCGCGGGGATGGTGAACACTGAAGCTTTCTTT. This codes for CASSGGGAGMVNTEAFF.

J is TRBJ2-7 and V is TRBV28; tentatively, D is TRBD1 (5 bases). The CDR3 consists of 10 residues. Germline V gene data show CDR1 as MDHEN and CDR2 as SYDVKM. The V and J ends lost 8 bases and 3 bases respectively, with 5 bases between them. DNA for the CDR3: TGTGCCAGCGGACACTACGAGCAGTACTTC. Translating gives CASGHYEQYF. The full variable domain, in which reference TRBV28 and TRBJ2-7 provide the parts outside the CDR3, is DVKVTQSSRYLVKRTGEKVFLECVQDMDHENMFWYRQDPGLGLRLIYFSYDVKMKEKGDIPEGYSVSREKKERFSLILESASTNQTSMYLCASGHYEQYFGPGTRLTVT.

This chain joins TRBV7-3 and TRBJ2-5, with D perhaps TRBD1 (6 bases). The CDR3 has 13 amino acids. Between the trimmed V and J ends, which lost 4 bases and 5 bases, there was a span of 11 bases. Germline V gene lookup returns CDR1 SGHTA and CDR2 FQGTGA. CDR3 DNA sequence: TGTGCCAGCAGCTATAGACAGGCTGAGACCCAGTACTTC. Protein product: CASSYRQAETQYF.

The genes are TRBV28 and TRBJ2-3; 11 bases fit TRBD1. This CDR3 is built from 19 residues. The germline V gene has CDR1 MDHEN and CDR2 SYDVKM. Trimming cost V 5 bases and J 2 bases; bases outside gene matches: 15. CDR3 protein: CASSGLRDRGYEDTDTQYF. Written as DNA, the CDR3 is TGTGCCAGCAGTGGGCTCCGGGACAGGGGGTACGAGGACACAGATACGCAGTATTTT.

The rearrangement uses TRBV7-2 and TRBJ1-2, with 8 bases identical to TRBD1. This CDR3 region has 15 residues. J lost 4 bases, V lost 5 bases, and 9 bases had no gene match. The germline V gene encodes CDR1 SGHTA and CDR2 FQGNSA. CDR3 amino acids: CASSERDRLIYGYTF. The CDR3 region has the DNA TGTGCCAGCAGCGAAAGGGACAGGCTCATCTATGGCTACACCTTC.

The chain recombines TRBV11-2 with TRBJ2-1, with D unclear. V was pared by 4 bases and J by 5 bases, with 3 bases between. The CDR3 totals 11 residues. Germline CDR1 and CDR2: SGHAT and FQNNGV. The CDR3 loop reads CASSSDNEQFF. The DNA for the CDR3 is TGTGCCAGCAGCTCTGACAATGAGCAGTTCTTC.

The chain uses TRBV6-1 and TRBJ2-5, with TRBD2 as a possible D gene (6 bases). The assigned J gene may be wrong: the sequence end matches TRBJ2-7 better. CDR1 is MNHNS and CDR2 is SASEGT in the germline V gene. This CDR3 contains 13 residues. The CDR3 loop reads CASSEGRTYEQYF. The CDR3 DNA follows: TGTGCCAGCAGTGAGGGGAGGACCTACGAGCAGTACTTC.

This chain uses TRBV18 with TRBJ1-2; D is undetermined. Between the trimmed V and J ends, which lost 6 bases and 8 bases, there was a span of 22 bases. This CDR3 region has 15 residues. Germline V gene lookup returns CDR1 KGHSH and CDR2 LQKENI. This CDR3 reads CASSPGGGPTWGYTF. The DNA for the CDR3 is TGTGCCAGCTCCCCTGGCGGAGGGCCAACCTGGGGCTACACCTTC.

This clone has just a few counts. CDR3 protein: CASSVGLSRADTQYF. Written as DNA, the CDR3 is TGTGCCAGCAGCGTAGGCCTCTCAAGAGCGGATACGCAGTATTTT. V gene TRBV9 combines with J gene TRBJ2-3, with no clear D. Germline V lookup: CDR1 SGDLS, CDR2 YYNGEE. The CDR3 is 15 residues long. V was pared by 0 bases and J by 6 bases, with 14 bases between.

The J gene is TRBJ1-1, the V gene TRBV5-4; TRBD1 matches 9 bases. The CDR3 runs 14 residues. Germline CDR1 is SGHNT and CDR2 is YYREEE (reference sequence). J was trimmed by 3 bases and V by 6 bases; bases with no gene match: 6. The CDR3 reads CASTRTGADTEAFF. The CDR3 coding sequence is TGTGCCAGCACCCGGACAGGGGCCGACACTGAAGCTTTCTTT.

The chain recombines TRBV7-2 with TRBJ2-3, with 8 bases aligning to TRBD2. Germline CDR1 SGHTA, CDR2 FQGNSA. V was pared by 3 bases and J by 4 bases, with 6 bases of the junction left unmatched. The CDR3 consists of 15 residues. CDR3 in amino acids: CASSFVREGADTQYF. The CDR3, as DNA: TGTGCCAGCAGCTTTGTACGGGAGGGAGCAGATACGCAGTATTTT.

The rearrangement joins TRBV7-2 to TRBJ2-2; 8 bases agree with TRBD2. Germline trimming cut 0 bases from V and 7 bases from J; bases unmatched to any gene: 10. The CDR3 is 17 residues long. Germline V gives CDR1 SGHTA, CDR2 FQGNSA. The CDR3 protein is CASSLARAGGWGGELFF. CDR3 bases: TGTGCCAGCAGCTTAGCGCGCGCGGGAGGCTGGGGCGGGGAGCTGTTTTTT.

Written as DNA, the CDR3 is TGTGCCAGCCTATACACTGGGACTAGCGGGTCCAGGAGCTCCTACGAGCAGTACTTC. Protein sequence: CASLYTGTSGSRSSYEQYF. V is TRBV28 and J is TRBJ2-7, with 12 positions matching TRBD2. The CDR3 loop spans 19 amino acids. Germline CDR1 and CDR2: MDHEN and SYDVKM. With V trimmed by 8 bases and J by 0 bases, 17 bases remained unmatched. Looking up the rest from reference TRBV28 and TRBJ2-7 gives the full variable domain: DVKVTQSSRYLVKRTGEKVFLECVQDMDHENMFWYRQDPGLGLRLIYFSYDVKMKEKGDIPEGYSVSREKKERFSLILESASTNQTSMYLCASLYTGTSGSRSSYEQYFGPGTRLTVT.

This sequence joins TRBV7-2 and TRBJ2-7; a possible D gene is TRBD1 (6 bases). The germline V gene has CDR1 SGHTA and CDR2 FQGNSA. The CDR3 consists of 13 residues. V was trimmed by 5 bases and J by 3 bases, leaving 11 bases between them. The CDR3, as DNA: TGTGCCAGCAGCAGACAGGAGTACTACGAGCAGTACTTC. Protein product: CASSRQEYYEQYF.

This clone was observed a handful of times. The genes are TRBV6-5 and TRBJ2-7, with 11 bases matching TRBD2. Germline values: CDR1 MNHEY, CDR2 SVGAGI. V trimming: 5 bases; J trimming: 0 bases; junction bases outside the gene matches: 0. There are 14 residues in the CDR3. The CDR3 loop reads CASSTSGSSYEQYF. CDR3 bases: TGTGCCAGCAGTACTAGCGGGAGCTCCTACGAGCAGTACTTC.

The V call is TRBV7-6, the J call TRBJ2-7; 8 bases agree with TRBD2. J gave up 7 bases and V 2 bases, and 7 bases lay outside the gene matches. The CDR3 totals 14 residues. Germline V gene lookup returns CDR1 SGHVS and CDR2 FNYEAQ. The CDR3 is CASSLNRREGEQYF. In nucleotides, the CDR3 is TGTGCCAGCAGCTTAAACCGTCGGGAGGGGGAGCAGTACTTC.

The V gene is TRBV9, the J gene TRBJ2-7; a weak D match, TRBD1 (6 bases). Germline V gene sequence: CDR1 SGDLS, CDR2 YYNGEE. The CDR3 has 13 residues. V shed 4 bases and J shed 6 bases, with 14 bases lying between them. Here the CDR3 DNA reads TGTGCCAGCAGCCCTCGATCAGGGGTCGAGCAGTACTTC. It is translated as CASSPRSGVEQYF.

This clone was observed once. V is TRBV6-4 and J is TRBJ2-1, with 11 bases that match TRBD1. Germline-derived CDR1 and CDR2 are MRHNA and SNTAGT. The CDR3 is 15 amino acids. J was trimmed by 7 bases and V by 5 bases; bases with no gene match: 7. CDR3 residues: CASSSGQGARNEQFF. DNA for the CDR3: TGTGCCAGCAGTTCCGGACAGGGGGCGCGGAATGAGCAGTTCTTC.

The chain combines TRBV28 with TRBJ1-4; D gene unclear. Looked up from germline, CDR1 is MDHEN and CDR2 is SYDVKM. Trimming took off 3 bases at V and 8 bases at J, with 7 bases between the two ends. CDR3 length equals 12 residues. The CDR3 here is CASSFTSEKLFF. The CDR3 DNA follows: TGTGCCAGCAGTTTCACTTCGGAAAAACTGTTTTTT.